These 9 T cell receptor beta chains were all obtained from the same sample, sequenced in a study of blood T cells in healthy people across ages (dated by TCRdb to 2014 to 2015). Libraries came from 5' RACE. Sequencing used an Illumina HiSeq 2500. The second PCR ran for roughly 7 to 11 cycles and used a J-beta primer mix along with a sample-barcoded 5' primer. The raw public reads went through TCRdb reprocessing: fastp at Q25, MiXCR clone calling, in-frame beta chains kept. Each record represents a unique CDR3 protein, reported with the most common genes and DNA among its rows. This sample has under 1 million distinct CDR3 sequences in its table, and around 45% of those were observed once. The biggest ten clones account for roughly a fifth of the sample. Sequencing input: blood. These TCRs come from a man between 60 and 75 years old in good health.

This clonotype was recorded a few times. The chain combines TRBV5-1 with TRBJ2-3, with 9 bases fitting TRBD2. This CDR3 has 17 residues. The ends lost 2 bases at V and 0 bases at J; junction bases unmatched: 7. Germline assignment: CDR1 SGHRS and CDR2 YFSETQ. The CDR3 DNA is TGCGCCAGCAGCTTATCCCTAGCGGGGCTGAGCACAGATACGCAGTATTTT. Protein product: CASSLSLAGLSTDTQYF.

The chain links TRBV13 to TRBJ2-1; either TRBD1 or TRBD2 may supply D (6 bases each). The CDR3 spans 14 residues. The ends were cut back, 1 base at V and 9 bases at J, with 13 bases in the middle. Germline V gene lookup returns CDR1 PRHDT and CDR2 FYEKMQ (reference sequence). As DNA, the CDR3 is TGTGCCAGCAGCTTAGATCGTTCGGGGGCTGAGCAGTTCTTC. Protein sequence: CASSLDRSGAEQFF.

This clonotype was seen a few times. The V gene is TRBV6-5, the J gene TRBJ2-7; D remains unclear. Trimming took off 7 bases at V and 0 bases at J, with 16 bases between the two ends. The CDR3 length is 15 residues. Germline V CDR1 and CDR2: MNHEY, SVGAGI. Written as DNA, the CDR3 is TGTGCCAGCACCCAAGGAGTGGGTGTCTCCTACGAGCAGTACTTC. Translation gives CASTQGVGVSYEQYF.

This clonotype was observed a handful of times. CDR3 nucleotide sequence: TGTGCCAGCAGCCAAAAGGGGACTTTCTACGAGCAGTACTTC. Translation: CASSQKGTFYEQYF. The chain carries TRBV3-1 and TRBJ2-7; D may be TRBD2 (6 bases). V was trimmed by 2 bases and J by 3 bases, leaving 11 bases between them. CDR1 and CDR2 from the germline V gene are LGHDT and YNNKEL (reference sequence). The CDR3 is 14 residues long.

This clonotype showed up just a few times. Compared with germline, one end of the junction differs, possibly owing to a read error. V usage is TRBV19 and J usage is TRBJ2-4; D unresolved. The J call is in doubt because the DNA end fits TRBJ2-7 better. CDR3 length: 11 amino acids. Per the germline V gene, CDR1 is LNHDA and CDR2 is SQIVND (reference sequence). CDR3: CASSMGYEQYF. The CDR3 region has the DNA TGTGCCAGCAGTATGGGGTACGAGCAGTACTTC.

The chain carries TRBV6-2 or TRBV6-3 and TRBJ2-5, with D perhaps matching TRBD1 (7 bases). Germline V gene lookup returns CDR1 MNHEY and CDR2 SVGEGT. Trimming shortened V by 5 bases and J by 11 bases, and 24 bases separated the two germline ends. The CDR3 contains 15 residues. In nucleotides, the CDR3 is TGTGCCAGCAGTCAAGACAGGGACTCCTACAATGAGCAGTACTTC. The encoded protein is CASSQDRDSYNEQYF.

The gene calls are TRBV4-3 and TRBJ1-5; D uncertain. Germline V gene sequence: CDR1 LGHNA, CDR2 YSLEER. CDR3 length: 16 residues. The ends were cut back, 0 bases at V and 1 base at J, with 10 bases in the middle. DNA for the CDR3: TGCGCCAGCAGCCAAGATACTGCAGGAAGCAATCAGCCCCAGCATTTT. It translates to CASSQDTAGSNQPQHF.

This sequence joins TRBV7-2 and TRBJ1-2; D remains ambiguous. The CDR3 covers 14 residues. The germline V gene encodes CDR1 SGHTA and CDR2 FQGNSA. The V gene lost 2 bases and the J gene lost 2 bases, with 9 bases spanning the gap. The CDR3 is CASSLSSLNYGYTF. DNA of the CDR3: TGTGCCAGCAGCTTAAGTTCGCTAAACTATGGCTACACCTTC. Complete variable domain (other parts from reference TRBV7-2 and TRBJ1-2): GAGVSQSPSNKVTEKGKDVELRCDPISGHTALYWYRQSLGQGLEFLIYFQGNSAPDKSGLPSDRFSAERTGGSVSTLTIQRTQQEDSAVYLCASSLSSLNYGYTFGSGTRLTVV.

The V and J genes are TRBV29-1 and TRBJ2-5; D possibly matches TRBD1 or TRBD2 (5 bases each). Germline V gives CDR1 SQVTM, CDR2 ANQGSEA. The germline V and J ends were trimmed by 0 bases and 3 bases, with 14 bases remaining between them. There are 15 residues in the CDR3. CDR3 DNA: TGCAGCGTTGAAGATCCCAGGGACCCAGAAGAGACCCAGTACTTC. Translated: CSVEDPRDPEETQYF.